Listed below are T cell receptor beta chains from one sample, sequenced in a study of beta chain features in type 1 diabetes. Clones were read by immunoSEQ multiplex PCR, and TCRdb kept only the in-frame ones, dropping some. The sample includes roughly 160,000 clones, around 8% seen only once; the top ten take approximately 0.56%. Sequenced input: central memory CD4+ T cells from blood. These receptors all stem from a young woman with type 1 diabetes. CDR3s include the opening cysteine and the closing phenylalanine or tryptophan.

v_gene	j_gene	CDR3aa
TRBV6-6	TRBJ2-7	CASTGTGTGLSEQYF
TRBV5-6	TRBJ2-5	CASGTSNTQYF
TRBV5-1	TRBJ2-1	CASSLAGTHNEQFF
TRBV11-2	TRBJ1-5	CASSRAPPGDQPQHF
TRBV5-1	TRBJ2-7	CASSHGQGAYEQYF
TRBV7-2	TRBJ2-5	CASSIGLSQETQYF
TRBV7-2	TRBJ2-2	CASSFQGDTGELFF
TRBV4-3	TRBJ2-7	CASSQALGQGYYEQYF
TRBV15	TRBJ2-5	CATTRRGWDQETQYF
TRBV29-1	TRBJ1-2	CSVSNFRDLRGGGYTF
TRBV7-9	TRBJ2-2	CASSLQGIDTGELFF
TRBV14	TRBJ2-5	CASSPSRGEQYF
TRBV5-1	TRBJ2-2	CASSLDGQGYTGELFF
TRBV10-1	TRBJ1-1	CASSSQGEAFF
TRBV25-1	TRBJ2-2	CASSGEPNTGELFF
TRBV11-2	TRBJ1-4	CASSLARAGTGVEKLFF
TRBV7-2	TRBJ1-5	CASSQGQGADQPQHF
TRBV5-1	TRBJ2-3	CASSPEGSRGDTQYF
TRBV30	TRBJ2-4	CAWARDYQNIQYF
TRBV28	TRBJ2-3	CASSPQGQGVTDTQYF
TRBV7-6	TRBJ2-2	CASSQRRGTGELFF
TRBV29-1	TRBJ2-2	CSVNDRGPGELFF
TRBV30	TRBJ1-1	CAWSVRSEAFF
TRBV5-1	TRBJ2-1	CASSLGGPVNEQFF
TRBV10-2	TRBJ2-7	CASSEWDRVHEQYF
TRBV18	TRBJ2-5	CASSPRFSTSVQETQYF
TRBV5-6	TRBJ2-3	CASNPLLGQGLDTQYF
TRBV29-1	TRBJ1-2	CSDRQGSYGYTF
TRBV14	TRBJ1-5	CASRALAGGIYQPQHF
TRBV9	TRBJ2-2	CASSPQTVPGELFF
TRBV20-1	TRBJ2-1	CSPAGNNEQFF
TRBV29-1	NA	CSARDRGAYEQYF
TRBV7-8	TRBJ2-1	CASRGNGGTGRLAGGPDEQFF
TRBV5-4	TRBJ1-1	CASRAGGRDTEAFF
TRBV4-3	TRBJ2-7	CASSQDLAGAWYEQYF
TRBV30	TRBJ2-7	CAWSGPSGLSYEQYF
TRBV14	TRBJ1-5	CASSQYTDQPQHF
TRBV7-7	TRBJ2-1	CASSESGSHEQFF
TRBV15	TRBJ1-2	CATSSGQGLYGYTF
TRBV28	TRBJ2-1	CASSLRTSGRGNEQFF
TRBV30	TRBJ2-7	CAWRPWGRSWGQYF
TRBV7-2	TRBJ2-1	CASSASGTGGFDEQFF
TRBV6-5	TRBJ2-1	CASSVETGSYNEQFF